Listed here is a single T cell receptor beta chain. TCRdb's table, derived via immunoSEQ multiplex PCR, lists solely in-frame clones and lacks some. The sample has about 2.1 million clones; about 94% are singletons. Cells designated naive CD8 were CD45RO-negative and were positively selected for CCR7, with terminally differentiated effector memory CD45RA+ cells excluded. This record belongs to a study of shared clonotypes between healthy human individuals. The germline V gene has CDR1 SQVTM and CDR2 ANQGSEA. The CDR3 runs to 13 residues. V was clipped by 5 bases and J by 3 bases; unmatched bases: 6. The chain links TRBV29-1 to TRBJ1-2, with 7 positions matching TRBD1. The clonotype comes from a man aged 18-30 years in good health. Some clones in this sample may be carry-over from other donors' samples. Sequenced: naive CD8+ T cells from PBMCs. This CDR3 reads CSVILQGDYGYTF. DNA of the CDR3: TGCAGCGTTATACTGCAGGGGGACTATGGCTACACCTTC.